Listed below are T cell receptor beta chains from one sample, sequenced in a study of Ad26.COV2.S vaccination and SARS-CoV-2 variants. Sequencing used immunoSEQ multiplex PCR; TCRdb keeps in-frame clones, though not all of them. This repertoire shows about 250,000 clones, more than 75% found once; its top ten account for about 3.1%. The sequencing here drew on peripheral blood, taken in a trial of Ad26.COV2.S vaccine versus placebo. These TCRs come from a person between 18 and 59 years old who received the Ad26.COV2.S COVID-19 vaccine or a placebo. The CDR3 runs from the conserved cysteine through the conserved F or W. Each record gives: J gene, V gene, CDR3 protein.

>TRBJ1-5|TRBV3-1/TRBV3-2
CASSQGSGWQPQHF
>TRBJ1-5|TRBV5-6
CASSSKTGLSNQPQHF
>TRBJ2-2|TRBV19
CASRPGANTGELFF
>TRBJ1-6|TRBV5-1
CASSPGTGGNSPLHF
>TRBJ2-7|TRBV19
CASSIVTWSDEQYF
>TRBJ2-2|TRBV19
CASSTKTGDLNTGELFF
>TRBJ2-1|TRBV7-9
CASSSREIGTEQFF
>TRBJ1-2|TRBV5-1
CASSAGGSAPTGYTF
>TRBJ1-1|TRBV25-1
CASSDHGQGKIWSTEAFF
>TRBJ2-1|TRBV4-1
CASSQGSGTDVF
>TRBJ2-3|TRBV24-1
CATSYGSTDTQYF
>TRBJ2-5|TRBV5-4
CASSLQDPSTQYF
>TRBJ1-2|TRBV6-1
CASSESVAADYYGYTF
>TRBJ2-1|TRBV5-4
CASRSGSMNEQFF
>TRBJ1-1|TRBV7-3
CASSPGGWGLNTEAFF
>TRBJ1-2|TRBV4-1
CASSLDGKDGYTF
>TRBJ1-1|TRBV7-2
CASSRQTGRGEAFF
>TRBJ2-3|TRBV3-1/TRBV3-2
CASSQNYLTSGPSTDTQYF
>TRBJ1-1|TRBV25-1
CASKKANTEAFF
>TRBJ1-1|TRBV13
CASSLGVGHKNTEAFF
>TRBJ2-1|TRBV2
CASSEGFQGAFGEFF
>TRBJ2-5|TRBV10-3
CAISGQQKETQYF
>TRBJ1-2|TRBV4-2
CASSQDEGAVNYGYTF
>TRBJ2-1|TRBV2
CASQSEGFLAYNEQFF
>TRBJ2-1|TRBV1
CTSSPTHTTDRGSYNEQFF
>TRBJ1-6|TRBV7-9
CASSLVTGRNSPLHF
>TRBJ2-6|TRBV30
CAFRDRGSGANVLTF
>TRBJ1-1|TRBV5-5
CASSPLSPTENTEAFF
>TRBJ1-1|TRBV13
CASSLYGLNTEAFF
>TRBJ2-3|TRBV6-5
CASSYSRDYPTDTQYF
>TRBJ1-4|TRBV9
CASSVDSGATNEKLFF
>TRBJ2-7|TRBV7-9
CASSPWTGISSYEQYF
>TRBJ2-3|TRBV15
CAVRSGGSTDTQYF
>TRBJ2-7|TRBV2
CASTLRGQAYEQYF
>TRBJ2-2|TRBV11-3
CASSSSFTGGLNTGELFF
>TRBJ2-2|TRBV29-1
CSVVWSRLTGELFF
>TRBJ1-3|TRBV4-1
CASSQDPGYGNTIYF
>TRBJ2-3|TRBV7-9
CASSPPGVLDTQYF
>TRBJ2-7|TRBV5-4
CASSFMTSGRPYEQYF
>TRBJ1-5|TRBV7-9
CASSRTGLNQPQHF
>TRBJ2-5|TRBV9
CASSVLGAQETQYF
>TRBJ1-3|TRBV20-1
CSVPGGNTIYF
>TRBJ2-5|TRBV19
CASSIEGRDQETQYF
>TRBJ2-1|TRBV6-5
CATAGAGVWNEQFF
>TRBJ1-5|TRBV6-4
CASSQQGKGSNQPQHF
>TRBJ1-4|TRBV14
CASSQEGFSGKLFF